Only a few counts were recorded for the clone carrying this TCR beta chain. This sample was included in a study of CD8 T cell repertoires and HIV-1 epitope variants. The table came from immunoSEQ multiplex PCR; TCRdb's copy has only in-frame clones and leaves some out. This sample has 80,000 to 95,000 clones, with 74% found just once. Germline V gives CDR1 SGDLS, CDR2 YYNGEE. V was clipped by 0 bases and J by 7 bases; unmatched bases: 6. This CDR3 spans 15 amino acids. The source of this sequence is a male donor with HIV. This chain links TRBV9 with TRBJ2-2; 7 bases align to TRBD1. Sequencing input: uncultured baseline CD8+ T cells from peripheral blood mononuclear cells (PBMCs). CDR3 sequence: CASSVGQGDIGELFF. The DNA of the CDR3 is TGTGCCAGCAGCGTAGGACAGGGTGATATCGGGGAGCTGTTTTTT.